These 28 T cell receptor beta chains originate from one sample sequenced in a study of T-cell reconstitution after alpha-beta-depleted transplantation in children (dated by TCRdb to about 2016). Library construction relied on PCR. The reads were generated on an Illumina HiSeq 2500. TCR library preparation used molecular barcoding, with unique molecular identifiers applied to normalize quantification of the TCRbeta repertoire. TCRdb reprocessing: public reads trimmed at Q25 with fastp, clones called with MiXCR, in-frame beta chains kept. CDR3 protein sequences are deduplicated, and each keeps its most common genes and DNA. This sample holds more than 450,000 distinct CDR3 sequences; about a sixth were observed only once. The ten biggest clones cover roughly 3.3% of the sample. The sample in question was PBMCs from the stem cell graft donor, obtained from the stem cell graft. The source is a human donor who donated a stem cell graft to a child with acute lymphoblastic leukemia.

This chain joins TRBV5-1 and TRBJ1-4; the match to TRBD1 covers 8 bases. Germline V gene lookup returns CDR1 SGHRS and CDR2 YFSETQ. This CDR3 spans 16 amino acids. Germline trimming cut 10 bases from V and 1 base from J; bases unmatched to any gene: 12. The CDR3 is CASGKTGVGTNEKLFF. DNA for the CDR3: TGCGCCTCCGGAAAGACAGGGGTCGGAACTAATGAAAAACTGTTTTTT.

The chain joins TRBV5-1 to TRBJ1-1; the D gene is possibly TRBD1 (6 bases). V was cut by 3 bases and J by 4 bases, with 16 bases left in between. Per the germline V gene, CDR1 is SGHRS and CDR2 is YFSETQ. The CDR3 runs to 15 residues. DNA of the CDR3: TGCGCCAGCAGCTCTTTGACAGGAGTGATCACTGAAGCTTTCTTT. As protein: CASSSLTGVITEAFF.

This clonotype was found a few times. V is TRBV6-5 and J is TRBJ2-3; the D call may be TRBD1 or TRBD2 (5 bases each). V lost 6 bases to trimming and J lost 4 bases, with 14 bases between them. The CDR3 has 14 amino acids. CDR1 is MNHEY and CDR2 is SVGAGI in the germline V gene. The CDR3 DNA reads as TGTGCCAGCAGCCAGAGGGGAACGGCAGATACGCAGTATTTT. Translating gives CASSQRGTADTQYF.

The chain carries TRBV13 and TRBJ2-7, with D tentatively TRBD1 (6 bases). The CDR3 loop spans 13 amino acids. Germline CDR1 is PRHDT and CDR2 is FYEKMQ (reference sequence). V was shortened by 3 bases and J by 2 bases, with 8 bases between the two germline ends. CDR3 sequence: CASSFDRTYEQYF. As DNA, the CDR3 is TGTGCCAGCAGCTTCGACAGGACCTACGAGCAGTACTTC. Drawing the rest from reference TRBV13 and TRBJ2-7, the complete variable domain is AAGVIQSPRHLIKEKRETATLKCYPIPRHDTVYWYQQGPGQDPQFLISFYEKMQSDKGSIPDRFSAQQFSDYHSELNMSSLELGDSALYFCASSFDRTYEQYFGPGTRLTVT.

CDR3 nucleotides: TGTGCCAGCACCAAGGGTCTTGGAGATCAGCCCCAGCATTTT. This gives the protein CASTKGLGDQPQHF. The chain combines TRBV7-9 with TRBJ1-5; D not certain. Trimming removed 7 bases from V and 5 bases from J, with 15 bases in between. The CDR3 has 14 residues. CDR1 and CDR2 from the germline V gene are SEHNR and FQNEAQ (reference sequence).

In its sample, this clonotype was seen a few times. J is TRBJ2-1 and V is TRBV6-1; no definite D call. Germline CDR1 and CDR2: MNHNS and SASEGT. Trimming removed 7 bases from V and 6 bases from J, with 13 bases in between. This CDR3 is 13 amino acids long. CDR3 amino acids: CASTRDRSNEQFF. CDR3 DNA: TGTGCCAGCACCCGCGACCGAAGCAATGAGCAGTTCTTC.

This clonotype was detected only a few times. The chain combines TRBV20-1 with TRBJ2-2; the match to TRBD2 covers 7 bases. From germline, CDR1 is DFQATT and CDR2 SNEGSKA (reference sequence). J lost 2 bases, V lost 6 bases, and 9 bases had no gene match. This CDR3 has 15 amino acids. CDR3 in amino acids: CSAPRASGNTGELFF. CDR3 sequence (DNA): TGCAGTGCCCCTAGGGCTAGCGGAAACACCGGGGAGCTGTTTTTT.

The table lists this clonotype with a few counts. The chain couples TRBV5-1 to TRBJ1-1; D not resolved. Germline CDR1 and CDR2: SGHRS and YFSETQ. Trimming took 0 bases from V and 0 from J, leaving 12 bases between them. The CDR3 runs 16 residues. The CDR3 sequence is CASSLEKGRLNTEAFF. The DNA for the CDR3 is TGCGCCAGCAGCTTGGAAAAGGGAAGGCTGAACACTGAAGCTTTCTTT.

The J gene is TRBJ1-1, the V gene TRBV18, with unresolved D. Germline V gives CDR1 KGHSH, CDR2 LQKENI. This CDR3 contains 14 residues. V dropped 0 bases and J dropped 0 bases, with 5 bases sitting between them. The CDR3, as DNA: TGTGCCAGCTCACCACCTACGGTGAACACTGAAGCTTTCTTT. The encoded protein is CASSPPTVNTEAFF.

This clonotype has just a few counts. The V gene is TRBV6-1, the J gene TRBJ2-5; D is perhaps TRBD1 (6 bases). Per the germline V gene, CDR1 is MNHNS and CDR2 is SASEGT. Trimming removed 4 bases from V and 4 bases from J, with 10 bases in between. There are 13 residues in the CDR3. The CDR3 nucleotides are TGTGCCAGCAGTGCAGGGGTCCGAGAGACCCAGTACTTC. Protein product: CASSAGVRETQYF.

In its sample, this clonotype was seen a few times. CDR3 residues: CASSLRGGGRPNNEQFF. CDR3 DNA sequence: TGCGCCAGCAGCCTTAGAGGGGGCGGGAGGCCTAACAATGAGCAGTTCTTC. This sequence joins TRBV4-1 and TRBJ2-1, with D possibly being TRBD2 (8 bases). The CDR3 length is 17 residues. V was pared by 4 bases and J by 5 bases, with 21 bases between. Germline CDR1 and CDR2: MGHRA and YSYEKL.

This clonotype showed up just a few times. The CDR3 loop reads CASSLGRLEQYF. CDR3 nucleotides: TGTGCCAGCAGCTTAGGCAGGCTAGAGCAGTACTTC. V usage is TRBV7-2 and J usage is TRBJ2-7; D ambiguous. The CDR3 totals 12 residues. The V and J ends lost 1 base and 7 bases respectively, with 8 bases between them. Germline CDR1 reads SGHTA; CDR2 reads FQGNSA.

The rearrangement joins TRBV30 to TRBJ2-2; D is perhaps TRBD1 or TRBD2 (6 bases each). With 0 bases removed from V and 7 bases from J, the gap between germline ends came to 9 bases. CDR1 GTSNPN and CDR2 SVGIG come from the germline V gene (reference sequence). The CDR3 is made up of 13 amino acids. The CDR3 is CAWSVGGYGELFF. DNA of the CDR3: TGTGCCTGGAGTGTCGGGGGCTACGGGGAGCTGTTTTTT.

The chain has TRBV20-1 and TRBJ1-2, with a tentative D call TRBD1 (6 bases). The CDR3 runs 13 residues. Trimming took 0 bases from V and 4 from J, leaving 9 bases between them. Germline lookup yields CDR1 DFQATT and CDR2 SNEGSKA (reference sequence). CDR3 coding DNA: TGCAGTGCTAGAGATCAGGGGAGCTATGGCTACACCTTC. Translation: CSARDQGSYGYTF.

The table lists this clonotype with a few counts. The chain recombines TRBV19 with TRBJ2-7, with D possibly matching TRBD2 (5 bases). This CDR3 comprises 14 residues. Trimming shortened V by 7 bases and J by 3 bases, and 16 bases separated the two germline ends. CDR1 is LNHDA and CDR2 is SQIVND in the germline V gene (reference sequence). DNA for the CDR3: TGTGCCAGTAAACTATCCAGGACTTACTACGAGCAGTACTTC. This encodes CASKLSRTYYEQYF.

The genes are TRBV6-2 or TRBV6-3 and TRBJ2-6; D unclear. Germline CDR1 reads MNHEY; CDR2 reads SVGEGT. The CDR3 spans 18 residues. The V gene lost 3 bases and the J gene lost 2 bases, with 17 bases spanning the gap. The CDR3, as DNA: TGTGCCAGCAGTTATGTGGCAGAACCTCCTCCTGGGGCCAACGTCCTGACTTTC. Amino acids: CASSYVAEPPPGANVLTF.

This clonotype was seen only a few times. The chain couples TRBV29-1 to TRBJ1-2; D is perhaps TRBD1 (5 bases). Germline V gene data show CDR1 as SQVTM and CDR2 as ANQGSEA. Trimming took off 4 bases at V and 6 bases at J, with 9 bases between the two ends. The CDR3 extends over 11 amino acids. The CDR3 here is CSVAGIHGYTF. For the CDR3, the DNA is TGCAGCGTTGCAGGGATCCATGGCTACACCTTC.

The chain uses TRBV11-2 and TRBJ2-3; 7 bases align to TRBD2. V shed 4 bases, J shed 2 bases, and the junction held 21 bases outside the gene matches. CDR1 and CDR2 from the germline V gene are SGHAT and FQNNGV. This CDR3 region has 20 residues. In DNA form, the CDR3 reads TGTGCCAGCAGCTATGGCGAGGCGGGAGTTGAACCTAATCCCACAGATACGCAGTATTTT. This encodes CASSYGEAGVEPNPTDTQYF.

This clonotype came up a few times. The chain links TRBV27 to TRBJ1-5, with D uncertain. CDR1 is MNHEY and CDR2 is SMNVEV in the germline V gene (reference sequence). The CDR3 is made up of 18 amino acids. Trimming cost V 3 bases and J 0 bases, with 18 bases left between them. The CDR3 loop reads CASSFNGPGILSNQPQHF. The DNA of the CDR3 is TGTGCCAGCAGTTTCAACGGGCCAGGAATTCTTAGCAATCAGCCCCAGCATTTT.

V usage is TRBV9 and J usage is TRBJ2-3, with 10 bases matching TRBD1. From germline, CDR1 is SGDLS and CDR2 YYNGEE. The CDR3 has 17 residues. The junction had 10 bases not matched to a gene; V was cut back by 4 bases and J by 2 bases. This CDR3 is CASSPKDRGSFTDTQYF. The CDR3 DNA is TGTGCCAGCAGCCCAAAGGACAGGGGGTCTTTCACAGATACGCAGTATTTT.

This clonotype has just a few counts. The gene calls are TRBV7-3 and TRBJ1-3; D is unclear. Germline CDR1 SGHTA, CDR2 FQGTGA. V lost 4 bases and J 2 bases, leaving 3 bases between the germline ends. This CDR3 has 12 amino acids. CDR3 bases: TGTGCCAGCAGCTCAGCTGGAAACACCATATATTTT. Its translation: CASSSAGNTIYF.

The chain carries TRBV10-3 and TRBJ1-6; TRBD1 is a possible D gene (5 bases). V dropped 4 bases and J dropped 6 bases, with 19 bases sitting between them. Germline CDR1 reads ENHRY; CDR2 reads SYGVKD. The CDR3 is made up of 17 amino acids. In DNA, the CDR3 is TGTGCCATCAGTGGGTCCCGTCCAGGGCCTGGTAATTCACCCCTCCACTTT. Residues: CAISGSRPGPGNSPLHF.

The V call is TRBV20-1, the J call TRBJ1-1; weak D call: TRBD1 (5 bases). Trimming shortened V by 4 bases and J by 0 bases, and 12 bases separated the two germline ends. The CDR3 totals 14 residues. The germline V gene encodes CDR1 DFQATT and CDR2 SNEGSKA (reference sequence). Here the CDR3 reads CSATRVGMNTEAFF. CDR3 bases: TGCAGTGCTACCAGGGTTGGCATGAACACTGAAGCTTTCTTT.

The rearrangement uses TRBV4-1 and TRBJ2-7, with 8 bases fitting TRBD1. The J segment lost 0 bases and the V segment lost 4 bases, leaving 17 bases of the junction unmatched. The CDR3 runs 19 residues. Germline loops: CDR1 MGHRA, CDR2 YSYEKL. CDR3 sequence: CASSPTAYLDREFSYEQYF. CDR3 coding DNA: TGCGCCAGCAGCCCGACTGCGTATTTGGACAGGGAGTTCTCCTACGAGCAGTACTTC.

The chain has TRBV27 and TRBJ1-1, with TRBD1 identical over 12 bases. CDR1 and CDR2 from the germline V gene are MNHEY and SMNVEV (reference sequence). The CDR3 contains 17 residues. V lost 5 bases, J lost 0 bases, and 7 bases stayed unmatched. The CDR3 DNA is TGTGCCAGCAGTCCTGGGACAGGGGGCCTTATGAACACTGAAGCTTTCTTT. Protein sequence: CASSPGTGGLMNTEAFF.

V usage is TRBV5-1 and J usage is TRBJ2-7, with D tentatively TRBD1 (7 bases). The CDR3 is made up of 15 amino acids. Germline CDR1 is SGHRS and CDR2 is YFSETQ. V lost 3 bases and J lost 2, with 15 bases in between. CDR3 region: CASSSLDREAYEQYF. The CDR3 nucleotides are TGCGCCAGCAGCTCCTTAGACAGGGAGGCCTACGAGCAGTACTTC.

Only a few counts were recorded for this clonotype. The chain has TRBV7-9 and TRBJ2-7; D is uncertain. This CDR3 contains 14 residues. Trimming removed 1 base at V and 5 bases at J, with 12 bases between. Germline lookup yields CDR1 SEHNR and CDR2 FQNEAQ (reference sequence). This CDR3 is CASSLGQTFHEQYF. The CDR3, as DNA: TGTGCCAGCAGCTTAGGGCAGACCTTCCACGAGCAGTACTTC. The variable domain in full, completed from reference TRBV7-9 and TRBJ2-7, reads DTGVSQNPRHKITKRGQNVTFRCDPISEHNRLYWYRQTLGQGPEFLTYFQNEAQLEKSRLLSDRFSAERPKGSFSTLEIQRTEQGDSAMYLCASSLGQTFHEQYFGPGTRLTVT.

This clonotype has a count of ten or more. V and J are TRBV5-5 and TRBJ2-7, with 9 nucleotides matching TRBD1. V lost 2 bases, J lost 3 bases, and 3 bases stayed unmatched. This CDR3 has 14 amino acids. The germline gives CDR1 SGHKS, CDR2 YYEKEE (reference sequence). The CDR3 DNA reads as TGTGCCAGCAGCTTCGGGACAGGGCACTACGAGCAGTACTTC. Translated: CASSFGTGHYEQYF.